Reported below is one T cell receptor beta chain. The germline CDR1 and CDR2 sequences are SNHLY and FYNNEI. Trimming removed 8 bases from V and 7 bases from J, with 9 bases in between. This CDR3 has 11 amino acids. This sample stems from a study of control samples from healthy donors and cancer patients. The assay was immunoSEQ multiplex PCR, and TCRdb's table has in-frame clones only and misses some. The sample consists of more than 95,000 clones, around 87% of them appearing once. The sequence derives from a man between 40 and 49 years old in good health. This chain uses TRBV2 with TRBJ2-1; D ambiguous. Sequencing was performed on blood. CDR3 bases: TGTGCCAGCCTGTTAGGGAATGAGCAGTTCTTC. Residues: CASLLGNEQFF.